This T cell receptor (beta chain) was found in a study of T cells in Graves' hyperthyroidism and ophthalmopathy. Diagnosis of hyperthyroidism was new in patients aged 18 to 65, and its duration was under 2 months. Clinical symptoms, serum thyroxine, TRAb, thyroid ultrasound and orbital computed tomography established diagnosis. The CDR3 regions of TCR beta were amplified from RNA transcripts. HTBI primers were used for first-round RT-PCR of the TCR CDR3. In TCRdb, the multiplex PCR reads were re-called with MiXCR into one record per CDR3 protein. The table lists 600,000 or so distinct CDR3 sequences, under 60% of them singletons. This CDR3 comprises 14 residues. Germline CDR1 is SGDLS and CDR2 is YYNGEE. Trimming cost V 0 bases and J 6 bases, with 13 bases left between them. In this sample, this clonotype turned up a few times. Its antigen is unidentified. Points from the study as a whole: Also found in blood were most expanded thyroid clonotypes above 0.001. Progression to ophthalmopathy was predicted a median of roughly 6.8 months early.

The specimen sequenced was peripheral blood or thyroid tissue (not recorded which). J is TRBJ2-7 and V is TRBV9; weak D call: TRBD1 (6 bases). The source is a woman under 30 with Graves' hyperthyroidism. The CDR3 here is CASSVVQGGGEQYF. CDR3 bases: TGTGCCAGCAGCGTAGTACAGGGTGGGGGCGAGCAGTACTTC.